Below are 26 T cell receptor beta chains sequenced from a single sample in a study of blood T cell repertoires in COVID-19. The data were produced by immunoSEQ multiplex PCR, yet TCRdb's version contains in-frame clones alone and is incomplete. The sample yields approximately 150,000 clones, 85% seen once. The sequenced sample was peripheral blood. All receptors come from a woman aged 45-60 years with COVID-19, enrolled during active disease.

The chain combines TRBV7-2 with TRBJ2-5; the D is unclear. The ends were cut back, 5 bases at V and 5 bases at J, with 15 bases in the middle. CDR1 SGHTA and CDR2 FQGNSA come from the germline V gene. The CDR3 spans 14 residues. CDR3 loop: CASSLSRVMETQYF. The CDR3 DNA reads TGTGCCAGCAGCCTCAGTCGGGTCATGGAGACCCAGTACTTC.

The J gene is TRBJ2-5, the V gene TRBV7-2; perhaps TRBD2 as D (7 bases). Trimming shortened V by 6 bases and J by 1 base, and 12 bases separated the two germline ends. Germline-derived CDR1 and CDR2 are SGHTA and FQGNSA. The length of the CDR3 is 14 residues. As DNA, the CDR3 is TGTGCCAGCAGATCTAGGGGGGGCCAAGAGACCCAGTACTTC. Residues: CASRSRGGQETQYF.

The V call is TRBV4-1, the J call TRBJ2-5; TRBD2 might be the D (5 bases). Between the trimmed V and J ends, which lost 0 bases and 10 bases, there was a span of 12 bases. Germline CDR1 MGHRA, CDR2 YSYEKL. The CDR3 length is 13 residues. CDR3 residues: CASSQDSPGIQYF. The DNA of the CDR3 is TGCGCCAGCAGCCAAGATAGTCCGGGGATCCAGTACTTC.

The chain links TRBV6-5 to TRBJ1-2, with 8 bases that match TRBD1. CDR1 is MNHEY and CDR2 is SVGAGI in the germline V gene. V gave up 6 bases and J gave up 1 base; unmatched junction bases: 7. This CDR3 spans 15 amino acids. CDR3 sequence (DNA): TGTGCCAGCAGGGGGGACAGGTCCCTTAACTATGGCTACACCTTC. It encodes CASRGDRSLNYGYTF.

The V gene is TRBV30, the J gene TRBJ2-3, with a possible D match to TRBD2 (6 bases). The V end lost 3 bases, the J end lost 1 base, and 11 bases lay between the germline ends. The CDR3 has 14 residues. Germline-derived CDR1 and CDR2 are GTSNPN and SVGIG (reference sequence). This chain's CDR3 is CAWRWGVRTDTQYF. CDR3 nucleotide sequence: TGTGCCTGGAGGTGGGGGGTACGCACAGATACGCAGTATTTT.

The chain links TRBV28 to TRBJ1-1; D possibly corresponds to TRBD1 (6 bases). Germline V gene data show CDR1 as MDHEN and CDR2 as SYDVKM. This CDR3 is built from 14 residues. Trimming cost V 7 bases and J 4 bases, with 16 bases left between them. The CDR3 bases are TGTGCCAGCAACGTTCAGGGGATTCTCACTGAAGCTTTCTTT. It codes for CASNVQGILTEAFF.

The rearrangement uses TRBV27 and TRBJ1-2, with 7 nucleotides matching TRBD1. Germline V gives CDR1 MNHEY, CDR2 SMNVEV (reference sequence). CDR3 length equals 13 residues. The ends lost 8 bases at V and 3 bases at J; junction bases unmatched: 6. The CDR3 region is CASRFGTDYGYTF. In nucleotides, the CDR3 is TGTGCCAGCCGCTTCGGGACAGACTATGGCTACACCTTC.

This clone was counted a single time. The chain combines TRBV5-1 with TRBJ2-5; the D gene is possibly TRBD2 (5 bases). CDR3 length: 15 residues. Germline V gene lookup returns CDR1 SGHRS and CDR2 YFSETQ. The V end lost 4 bases, the J end lost 1 base, and 14 bases lay between the germline ends. This chain's CDR3 is CASSPLSDIQETQYF. The CDR3 DNA is TGCGCCAGCAGCCCCCTTAGCGATATCCAAGAGACCCAGTACTTC. Looking up the rest from reference TRBV5-1 and TRBJ2-5 gives the full variable domain: KAGVTQTPRYLIKTRGQQVTLSCSPISGHRSVSWYQQTPGQGLQFLFEYFSETQRNKGNFPGRFSGRQFSNSRSEMNVSTLELGDSALYLCASSPLSDIQETQYFGPGTRLLVL.

J is TRBJ2-5 and V is TRBV2; 7 positions agree with TRBD2. The V gene's germline CDR1 is SNHLY and CDR2 FYNNEI. The CDR3 has 13 amino acids. V shed 8 bases, J shed 1 base, and the junction held 4 bases outside the gene matches. The CDR3 is CASELAGQETQYF. Written as DNA, the CDR3 is TGTGCCAGCGAATTAGCGGGCCAAGAGACCCAGTACTTC. The full variable domain, rest sourced from reference TRBV2 and TRBJ2-5, is EPEVTQTPSHQVTQMGQEVILRCVPISNHLYFYWYRQILGQKVEFLVSFYNNEISEKSEIFDDQFSVERPDGSNFTLKIRSTKLEDSAMYFCASELAGQETQYFGPGTRLLVL.

This chain connects TRBV4-1 to TRBJ2-2; weak D call: TRBD1 (5 bases). CDR3 length: 16 residues. From germline, CDR1 is MGHRA and CDR2 YSYEKL. Deletions cut 4 bases from V and 6 bases from J, with 18 bases between. CDR3 loop: CASSPLPPGLSGELFF. The CDR3 DNA reads TGCGCCAGCAGCCCCCTCCCCCCAGGGTTGTCCGGGGAGCTGTTTTTT.

This chain joins TRBV7-9 and TRBJ1-2; D gene ambiguous. Trimming pared 2 bases from V and 4 bases from J, leaving 14 bases between. CDR1 is SEHNR and CDR2 is FQNEAQ in the germline V gene (reference sequence). This CDR3 is 15 amino acids long. In DNA form, the CDR3 reads TGTGCCAGCAGCTTAAGAGACACCGAAAGCTATGGCTACACCTTC. The encoded protein is CASSLRDTESYGYTF.

The chain combines TRBV28 with TRBJ2-5, with 9 bases that match TRBD1. This CDR3 is 16 amino acids long. The germline CDR1 and CDR2 sequences are MDHEN and SYDVKM. The V gene end was trimmed by 2 bases and the J gene end by 3 bases; junction bases not matched to a gene: 7. CDR3 nucleotide sequence: TGTGCCAGCAGTTTACAGGGACAGGGTATTGAAGAGACCCAGTACTTC. Protein: CASSLQGQGIEETQYF. The full variable domain, completed using reference TRBV28 and TRBJ2-5, is DVKVTQSSRYLVKRTGEKVFLECVQDMDHENMFWYRQDPGLGLRLIYFSYDVKMKEKGDIPEGYSVSREKKERFSLILESASTNQTSMYLCASSLQGQGIEETQYFGPGTRLLVL.

The chain joins TRBV4-1 to TRBJ2-4; D is uncertain. The V and J ends lost 0 bases and 7 bases respectively, with 4 bases between them. The CDR3 is 12 residues long. Germline V gene data show CDR1 as MGHRA and CDR2 as YSYEKL. CDR3 sequence reads: CASSQDRNIQYF. The CDR3 DNA follows: TGCGCCAGCAGCCAAGATCGGAACATTCAGTACTTC.

The rearrangement joins TRBV18 to TRBJ1-1; 10 bases match TRBD1. J gave up 6 bases and V 3 bases, and 4 bases lay outside the gene matches. CDR1 KGHSH and CDR2 LQKENI come from the germline V gene. CDR3 size: 14 residues. CDR3 bases: TGTGCCAGCTCACCCGGACAGGGGGACGCTGAAGCTTTCTTT. It codes for CASSPGQGDAEAFF.

The chain combines TRBV19 with TRBJ2-1; the D gene is possibly TRBD2 (7 bases). Germline V gene sequence: CDR1 LNHDA, CDR2 SQIVND (reference sequence). The CDR3 consists of 15 residues. Trimming took 7 bases from V and 3 from J, leaving 16 bases between them. CDR3 residues: CASTPEGGGYNEQFF. CDR3 nucleotides: TGTGCCAGTACCCCAGAGGGGGGGGGCTACAATGAGCAGTTCTTC.

The chain is built from TRBV19 and TRBJ2-7; TRBD1 matches 11 bases. V lost 9 bases and J lost 6; bases outside the gene matches: 10. This CDR3 region has 14 residues. Germline V gene data show CDR1 as LNHDA and CDR2 as SQIVND (reference sequence). CDR3 nucleotides: TGTGCCAGCCAGGCCGGGACAGGGGGGGCCGAGCAGTACTTC. Its protein product is CASQAGTGGAEQYF.

The genes are TRBV7-6 and TRBJ2-3; 9 positions match TRBD2. V dropped 5 bases and J dropped 1; count of bases not matched to a gene: 7. There are 16 residues in the CDR3. The germline CDR1 and CDR2 sequences are SGHVS and FNYEAQ. CDR3 protein: CASSPGLAGGTDTQYF. Here the CDR3 DNA reads TGTGCCAGCAGCCCCGGATTAGCGGGGGGCACAGATACGCAGTATTTT.

Details on this clone: Other DNA sequences in this specimen translate into the identical CDR3. The chain joins TRBV7-3 to TRBJ2-1, with 16 bases identical to TRBD2. The length of the CDR3 is 18 residues. Germline trimming cut 5 bases from V and 4 bases from J; bases unmatched to any gene: 8. Germline V gene data show CDR1 as SGHTA and CDR2 as FQGTGA. CDR3 sequence: CASSPGTSGGAGYNEQFF. The CDR3 nucleotides are TGTGCCAGCAGCCCCGGGACTAGCGGGGGGGCGGGGTACAATGAGCAGTTCTTC.

The chain combines TRBV19 with TRBJ1-2; D uncertain. With 9 bases removed from V and 2 bases from J, the gap between germline ends came to 10 bases. Germline CDR1 and CDR2: LNHDA and SQIVND (reference sequence). The CDR3 extends over 12 amino acids. CDR3 nucleotides: TGTGCCAGCGAGGGCAGGAACTATGGCTACACCTTC. Its protein is CASEGRNYGYTF.

V usage is TRBV4-2 and J usage is TRBJ1-2; 7 nucleotides align to TRBD1. The CDR3 runs to 16 residues. The V segment lost 3 bases and the J segment 8 bases; nucleotides outside the gene matches: 15. Per the germline V gene, CDR1 is LGHNA and CDR2 is YNFKEQ. Here the CDR3 reads CASSQDPRDRGGGYTF. DNA of the CDR3: TGTGCCAGCAGCCAGGACCCTCGGGACAGAGGGGGAGGCTACACCTTC.

V and J are TRBV7-9 and TRBJ1-1; 10 bases are a match to TRBD1. V lost 5 bases and J lost 0; bases outside the gene matches: 3. Germline V gene data show CDR1 as SEHNR and CDR2 as FQNEAQ (reference sequence). The CDR3 is 15 amino acids. The CDR3 reads CASSPGTGVNTEAFF. The CDR3 DNA reads as TGTGCCAGCAGCCCGGGGACAGGGGTGAACACTGAAGCTTTCTTT.

The chain joins TRBV10-3 to TRBJ1-3; TRBD1 is a possible D gene (5 bases). Trimming removed 9 bases at V and 3 bases at J, with 12 bases between. The germline V gene encodes CDR1 ENHRY and CDR2 SYGVKD. The CDR3 is 13 residues long. The CDR3 loop reads CAITPRGGNTIYF. The DNA of the CDR3 is TGTGCCATAACCCCAAGGGGTGGAAACACCATATATTTT.

This chain uses TRBV7-3 with TRBJ2-1; 9 nucleotides align to TRBD1. Germline lookup yields CDR1 SGHTA and CDR2 FQGTGA. This CDR3 is 16 amino acids long. The ends lost 4 bases at V and 8 bases at J; junction bases unmatched: 12. DNA for the CDR3: TGTGCCAGCAGCTCAGGTGGAGGACAGGGGTTTGATGAGCAGTTCTTC. Its translation: CASSSGGGQGFDEQFF. Full variable domain (remainder filled in from reference TRBV7-3 and TRBJ2-1): GAGVSQTPSNKVTEKGKYVELRCDPISGHTALYWYRQSLGQGPEFLIYFQGTGAADDSGLPNDRFFAVRPEGSVSTLKIQRTERGDSAVYLCASSSGGGQGFDEQFFGPGTRLTVL.

This rearrangement joins TRBV28 to TRBJ1-2; D gene uncertain. The CDR3 runs 11 residues. V lost 8 bases to trimming and J lost 1 base, with 5 bases between them. Germline-derived CDR1 and CDR2 are MDHEN and SYDVKM. The CDR3 protein is CASFINYGYTF. The CDR3 DNA reads TGTGCCAGCTTTATTAACTATGGCTACACCTTC.

This clone was counted a single time. A read error may be the cause here, since a much bigger clone is one base away. This sequence joins TRBV11-2 and TRBJ1-5; a weak D match, TRBD1 (6 bases). The length of the CDR3 is 14 residues. V was cut by 1 base and J by 2 bases, with 6 bases left in between. Germline lookup yields CDR1 SGHAT and CDR2 FQNNGV. The CDR3 sequence: CASSLGQGNQPQHF. The CDR3 nucleotides are TGTGCCAGCAGCTTAGGACAGGGCAATCAGCCCCAGCATTTT. Variable domain in full (rest from reference TRBV11-2 and TRBJ1-5): EAGVAQSPRYKIIEKRQSVAFWCNPISGHATLYWYQQILGQGPKLLIQFQNNGVVDDSQLPKDRFSAERLKGVDSTLKIQPAKLEDSAVYLCASSLGQGNQPQHFGDGTRLSIL.

This clone showed up just a few times. This chain links TRBV5-1 with TRBJ1-5; D possibly corresponds to TRBD1 (6 bases). This CDR3 has 15 residues. CDR1 and CDR2 (germline): SGHRS, YFSETQ. The V end lost 0 bases, the J end lost 3 bases, and 10 bases lay between the germline ends. This CDR3 reads CASSLEGDINQPQHF. CDR3 bases: TGCGCCAGCAGCTTGGAGGGGGACATCAATCAGCCCCAGCATTTT.